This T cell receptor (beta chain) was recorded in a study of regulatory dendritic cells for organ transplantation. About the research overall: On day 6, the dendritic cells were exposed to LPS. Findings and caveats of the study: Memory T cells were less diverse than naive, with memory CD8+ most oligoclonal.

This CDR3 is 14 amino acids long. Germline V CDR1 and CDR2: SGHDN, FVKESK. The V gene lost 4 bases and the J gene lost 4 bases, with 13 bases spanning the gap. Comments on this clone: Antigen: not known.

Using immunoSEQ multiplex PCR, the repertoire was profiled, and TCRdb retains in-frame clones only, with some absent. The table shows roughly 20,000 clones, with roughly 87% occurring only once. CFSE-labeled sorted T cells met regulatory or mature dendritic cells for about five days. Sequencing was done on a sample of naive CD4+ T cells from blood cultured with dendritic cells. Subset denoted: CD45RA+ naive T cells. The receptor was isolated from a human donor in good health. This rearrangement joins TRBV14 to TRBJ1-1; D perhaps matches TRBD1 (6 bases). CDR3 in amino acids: CASSPGAPPTEAFF. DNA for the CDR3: TGTGCCAGCAGCCCAGGGGCGCCGCCCACTGAAGCTTTCTTT. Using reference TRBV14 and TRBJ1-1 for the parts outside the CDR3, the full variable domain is EAGVTQFPSHSVIEKGQTVTLRCDPISGHDNLYWYRRVMGKEIKFLLHFVKESKQDESGMPNNRFLAERTGGTYSTLKVQPAELEDSGVYFCASSPGAPPTEAFFGQGTRLTVV.